The 10 T cell receptor beta chains presented below share a single source sample, sequenced in a study of blood T cells in healthy people across ages. A sample-barcoded 5' primer and a J-beta primer mix were used in a second PCR of roughly 7 to 11 cycles. TCRdb called the 5' RACE reads again in MiXCR, with one record for every CDR3 protein. The sample yields some 1.5 million distinct CDR3 sequences, 42% seen once. Sequenced input: blood. The origin of the receptors is a woman younger than 35 in good health.

Worth noting for this clonotype: A single base separates this from a much larger clone, so it may be a read error. The chain recombines TRBV7-9 with TRBJ2-3; a weak D match, TRBD1 (5 bases). Germline V lookup: CDR1 SEHNR, CDR2 FQNEAQ (reference sequence). Trimming cost V 6 bases and J 1 base, with 11 bases left between them. The CDR3 has 14 residues. The CDR3 spells CASSIDSGTDTQYF. CDR3 nucleotide sequence: TGTGCCAGCAGTATCGACAGCGGCACAGATACGCAGTATTTT.

The chain combines TRBV4-3 with TRBJ2-7; 8 nucleotides align to TRBD1. J was trimmed by 1 base and V by 8 bases; bases with no gene match: 7. CDR1 and CDR2 from the germline V gene are LGHNA and YSLEER. This CDR3 has 14 amino acids. CDR3: CASGPWTGSYEQYF. Here the CDR3 DNA reads TGCGCCAGCGGACCTTGGACAGGGTCCTACGAGCAGTACTTC.

DNA of the CDR3: TGTGCCAGCACCTCAGAGGGGGGCTACACCTTC. It specifies CASTSEGGYTF. The chain couples TRBV28 to TRBJ1-2; D is perhaps TRBD1 (5 bases). CDR1 is MDHEN and CDR2 is SYDVKM in the germline V gene. V lost 7 bases, J lost 8 bases, and 11 bases lay in between. CDR3 length: 11 residues.

The count of this clonotype is one. The chain uses TRBV6-2 or TRBV6-3 and TRBJ2-3; 9 bases are a match to TRBD1. Unmatched junction bases numbered 9, after V lost 8 bases and J lost 6 bases. CDR3 length: 14 residues. Germline-derived CDR1 and CDR2 are MNHEY and SVGEGT. The CDR3 region has the DNA TGTGCCAGCGCTCACAGGGGGCGTTCGGATACGCAGTATTTT. Translation gives CASAHRGRSDTQYF.

The gene calls are TRBV3-1 and TRBJ1-2; 9 nucleotides agree with TRBD1. Losses at the gene ends were 5 bases for V and 8 bases for J; bases not matched to a gene: 6. Germline lookup yields CDR1 LGHDT and CDR2 YNNKEL (reference sequence). The CDR3 has 13 residues. In DNA, the CDR3 is TGTGCCAGCAGCTTACCGGGACAGGGAGGCTACACCTTC. Its protein is CASSLPGQGGYTF.

The chain is built from TRBV4-3 and TRBJ2-7; D gene unclear. Trimming took 0 bases from V and 4 from J, leaving 13 bases between them. Per germline, CDR1 LGHNA and CDR2 YSLEER. The CDR3 has 15 residues. The CDR3 sequence: CASSQDLQIGYEQYF. CDR3 bases: TGCGCCAGCAGCCAAGATCTGCAAATAGGGTACGAGCAGTACTTC.

To note about this clonotype: Its ends do not fully match the called genes, so a read error is possible. J is TRBJ2-1 and V is TRBV4-3; perhaps TRBD2 as D (5 bases). CDR1 is LGHNA, CDR2 YSLEER, per germline. CDR3 length: 15 residues. The CDR3 sequence is CAGSQEGLSNNEQFF. The CDR3, as DNA: TGCGCCGGCAGCCAAGAGGGTCTTTCCAACAATGAGCAGTTCTTC.

This clonotype has just a few counts. The chain has TRBV29-1 and TRBJ1-1; tentatively, D is TRBD1 (5 bases). V was pared by 6 bases and J by 4 bases, with 6 bases between. CDR3 length: 10 residues. CDR1 is SQVTM, CDR2 ANQGSEA, per germline. The CDR3 loop is CSVGVTEAFF. CDR3 bases: TGCAGCGTGGGGGTCACTGAAGCTTTCTTT.

The chain recombines TRBV27 with TRBJ2-1; 8 bases are shared with TRBD2. From germline, CDR1 is MNHEY and CDR2 SMNVEV (reference sequence). Trimming at V came to 4 bases and at J to 10 bases, leaving 6 bases not matched to a gene. The CDR3 extends over 13 amino acids. The CDR3 DNA reads as TGTGCCAGCAGTTCCCTCCCTAGCGGGGAGCAGTTCTTC. Encoded protein: CASSSLPSGEQFF.

This clonotype was seen once. The J gene is TRBJ1-1, the V gene TRBV6-2 or TRBV6-3; 12 nucleotides line up with TRBD1. The CDR3 contains 15 residues. Germline V gene lookup returns CDR1 MNHEY and CDR2 SVGEGT. J lost 1 base, V lost 4 bases, and 1 base had no gene match. CDR3 amino acids: CASSWDRGRNTEAFF. CDR3 bases: TGTGCCAGCAGTTGGGACAGGGGGCGGAACACTGAAGCTTTCTTT.